This T cell receptor beta chain stems from a study of shared T cell receptors in the human thymus. The CDR3 totals 17 residues. Deletions cut 6 bases from V and 0 bases from J, with 21 bases between. The germline CDR1 and CDR2 sequences are MNHEY and SMNVEV (reference sequence). TCRdb's table, derived via immunoSEQ multiplex PCR, lists solely in-frame clones and lacks some. The data show hundreds of thousands of clones, with more than 75% seen just once and less than 0.015% held by the top ten. These same data were also listed under a study on human thymus T cells. That source reports: It looked as if thymic and blood repertoires used V and J genes in a biased way.

This chain uses TRBV27 with TRBJ2-7; weak D call: TRBD1 (6 bases). The sample was thymocytes. This TCR was recovered from a boy under three years old with a congenital heart defect. Here the CDR3 reads CASSTTPALDSSYEQYF. CDR3 nucleotides: TGTGCCAGCAGCACAACTCCAGCTCTGGACAGCTCCTACGAGCAGTACTTC.